The 22 T cell receptor beta chains in this list originate from one sample, sequenced in a study of blood T cell repertoires in COVID-19 (dated by TCRdb to 2020 to 2022). Libraries were constructed by the immunoSEQ multiplex PCR assay. The immuneACCESS repertoire file appears here via TCRdb, limited to in-frame rearrangements. These files lack a portion of the clones; in checked studies, under half of the deficit traces to unresolved V genes, and the cause of the others is not known. For this sample there are a few hundred thousand clones; 75% to 90% appear just once. 3% to 3.5% of the sample belongs to the ten largest clones. Material: PBMCs or T cells enriched from blood (not recorded which). The source of these receptors is a woman between 18 and 30 years old in a cohort exposed to, infected with or recovered from COVID-19 (not recorded which).

The table lists this clone with a few counts. V usage is TRBV6-6 and J usage is TRBJ1-1; 7 bases line up with TRBD1. Germline values: CDR1 MNHNY, CDR2 SVGAGI (reference sequence). With 6 bases clipped from V and 5 bases from J, the junction kept 9 bases outside the gene matches. The CDR3 has 14 amino acids. CDR3 loop: CASRSTGQATEAFF. DNA of the CDR3: TGTGCCAGCAGATCCACAGGACAGGCAACTGAAGCTTTCTTT.

The V call is TRBV5-4, the J call TRBJ2-1; 12 bases are a match to TRBD2. CDR1 SGHNT and CDR2 YYREEE come from the germline V gene (reference sequence). With 4 bases clipped from V and 7 bases from J, the junction kept 12 bases outside the gene matches. This CDR3 region has 17 residues. CDR3 loop: CASSPGVTSGSFNEQFF. Written as DNA, the CDR3 is TGTGCCAGCAGCCCGGGGGTGACTAGCGGGAGTTTTAATGAGCAGTTCTTC.

The V gene is TRBV19, the J gene TRBJ2-1; weak D call: TRBD2 (6 bases). Germline CDR1 reads LNHDA; CDR2 reads SQIVND (reference sequence). There are 12 residues in the CDR3. Deletions cut 6 bases from V and 10 bases from J, with 13 bases between. In DNA, the CDR3 is TGTGCCAGTAGCCTCCGTGGGGGGGAGCAGTTCTTC. Protein product: CASSLRGGEQFF.

The chain uses TRBV10-3 and TRBJ2-1; the D is unclear. The CDR3 runs 14 residues. With 2 bases removed from V and 0 bases from J, the gap between germline ends came to 5 bases. Germline CDR1 reads ENHRY; CDR2 reads SYGVKD. CDR3 residues: CAISELSSYNEQFF. The CDR3 DNA reads TGTGCCATCAGTGAGCTTAGCTCCTACAATGAGCAGTTCTTC.

The CDR3 loop reads CASSLYPGGEGNTGELFF. In nucleotides, the CDR3 is TGTGCCAGCAGCTTATATCCCGGCGGGGAGGGTAACACCGGGGAGCTGTTTTTT. The V call is TRBV7-8, the J call TRBJ2-2; 7 bases fit TRBD2. Trimming removed 2 bases from V and 2 bases from J; junction bases left unmatched: 11. The CDR3 consists of 18 residues. Germline lookup yields CDR1 SGHVS and CDR2 FQNEAQ.

The V gene is TRBV28, the J gene TRBJ1-1; D is unclear. This CDR3 is 12 amino acids long. The germline gives CDR1 MDHEN, CDR2 SYDVKM. Deletions cut 6 bases from V and 0 bases from J, with 5 bases between. The DNA for the CDR3 is TGTGCCAGCAGCCCAGTGAACACTGAAGCTTTCTTT. Translated: CASSPVNTEAFF.

This chain links TRBV12-3 or TRBV12-4 with TRBJ2-1; weak D call: TRBD2 (5 bases). The CDR3 is made up of 12 amino acids. Trimming removed 6 bases from V and 10 bases from J, with 13 bases in between. CDR3 in amino acids: CASRDLEDEQFF. In DNA, the CDR3 is TGTGCCAGCAGGGACTTGGAGGACGAGCAGTTCTTC.

The chain recombines TRBV5-4 with TRBJ2-6, with D maybe TRBD2 (5 bases). With 5 bases removed from V and 3 bases from J, the gap between germline ends came to 9 bases. Looked up from germline, CDR1 is SGHNT and CDR2 is YYREEE (reference sequence). The CDR3 extends over 14 amino acids. The chain's CDR3 is CASRSGSGANVLTF. The CDR3 nucleotides are TGTGCCAGCAGGTCGGGGAGTGGGGCCAACGTCCTGACTTTC.

The V gene is TRBV10-1, the J gene TRBJ1-1; D uncertain. Germline CDR1 WNHNN, CDR2 SYGVQD (reference sequence). V lost 0 bases, J lost 3 bases, and 8 bases lay in between. The CDR3 spans 14 residues. Here the CDR3 reads CASSESPTYTEAFF. CDR3 nucleotides: TGCGCCAGCAGTGAGTCTCCTACCTACACTGAAGCTTTCTTT.

This chain joins TRBV7-9 and TRBJ1-2; D possibly corresponds to TRBD1 (5 bases). The germline gives CDR1 SEHNR, CDR2 FQNEAQ (reference sequence). This CDR3 has 14 residues. The V end was cut by 5 bases, the J end by 0 bases, with 10 bases between. DNA for the CDR3: TGTGCCAGCAGCAAGGACATATCTAACTATGGCTACACCTTC. The encoded protein is CASSKDISNYGYTF.

The chain recombines TRBV7-9 with TRBJ1-5; a weak D match, TRBD1 (5 bases). The CDR3 has 16 residues. Deletions cut 4 bases from V and 5 bases from J, with 18 bases between. Germline V gene data show CDR1 as SEHNR and CDR2 as FQNEAQ (reference sequence). DNA for the CDR3: TGTGCCAGCAGCTACTCTCCGGGAGGGGCCGATCAGCCCCAGCATTTT. Translating it yields CASSYSPGGADQPQHF.

The chain links TRBV12-5 to TRBJ1-1; 9 bases agree with TRBD1. V shed 6 bases, J shed 4 bases, and the junction held 9 bases outside the gene matches. This CDR3 is built from 15 residues. Looked up from germline, CDR1 is LGHNT and CDR2 is FRNRAP. The CDR3 here is CASGTTGGLGTEAFF. The CDR3 region has the DNA TGTGCTAGTGGCACCACAGGGGGCCTCGGCACTGAAGCTTTCTTT.

The V gene is TRBV13, the J gene TRBJ2-5; TRBD2 might be the D (5 bases). V shed 5 bases and J shed 1 base, with 11 bases lying between them. This CDR3 has 14 residues. The V gene's germline CDR1 is PRHDT and CDR2 FYEKMQ (reference sequence). The CDR3 reads CASSPLAFQETQYF. The DNA for the CDR3 is TGTGCCAGCAGCCCGTTAGCGTTCCAAGAGACCCAGTACTTC.

The chain has TRBV28 and TRBJ1-6, with TRBD1 identical over 11 bases. Germline V gene data show CDR1 as MDHEN and CDR2 as SYDVKM. V shed 5 bases, J shed 9 bases, and the junction held 3 bases outside the gene matches. This CDR3 region has 14 residues. CDR3 DNA: TGTGCCAGCAGTCCTGGGACAGGGGGTTCACCCCTCCACTTT. It yields the protein CASSPGTGGSPLHF.

The gene calls are TRBV3-1 (or the pseudogene TRBV3-2) and TRBJ1-1; 7 bases agree with TRBD1. The V gene end was trimmed by 1 base and the J gene end by 3 bases; junction bases not matched to a gene: 5. Germline CDR1 and CDR2: LGHDT and YNNKEL (reference sequence). CDR3 length: 15 amino acids. CDR3 bases: TGTGCCAGCAGCCAAGGAGGGGGCGGGTACACTGAAGCTTTCTTT. Protein product: CASSQGGGGYTEAFF.

In its sample, this clone was seen once. The rearrangement links TRBV5-1 to TRBJ1-2; 7 bases agree with TRBD1. This CDR3 region has 14 residues. The ends lost 4 bases at V and 0 bases at J; junction bases unmatched: 3. Germline-derived CDR1 and CDR2 are SGHRS and YFSETQ. The CDR3 protein is CASSGTAPNYGYTF. The DNA for the CDR3 is TGCGCCAGCAGCGGGACAGCCCCTAACTATGGCTACACCTTC.

The chain couples TRBV11-2 to TRBJ1-6, with a possible D match to TRBD1 (5 bases). V was pared by 4 bases and J by 10 bases, with 20 bases between. The CDR3 totals 16 residues. Germline values: CDR1 SGHAT, CDR2 FQNNGV. CDR3 amino acids: CASSSPRGTLGSPLHF. CDR3 sequence (DNA): TGTGCCAGCAGCTCACCACGCGGGACGTTGGGCTCACCCCTCCACTTT.

The chain couples TRBV6-5 to TRBJ1-1; weak D call: TRBD1 (6 bases). Deletions cut 6 bases from V and 0 bases from J, with 14 bases between. Germline values: CDR1 MNHEY, CDR2 SVGAGI. The CDR3 length is 15 residues. For the CDR3, the DNA is TGTGCCAGCAGAAAGGGGGATTCCATGAACACTGAAGCTTTCTTT. This gives the protein CASRKGDSMNTEAFF.

The CDR3 DNA reads as TGCGCCAGCAGCTTACAGGGGAGCATGAACACTGAAGCTTTCTTT. The encoded protein is CASSLQGSMNTEAFF. The chain is built from TRBV5-1 and TRBJ1-1; TRBD1 matches 7 bases. CDR3 length: 15 amino acids. CDR1 is SGHRS and CDR2 is YFSETQ in the germline V gene. J gave up 0 bases and V 2 bases, and 4 bases lay outside the gene matches.

The chain carries TRBV27 and TRBJ1-6; D is uncertain. The germline V and J ends were trimmed by 3 bases and 4 bases, with 7 bases remaining between them. This CDR3 spans 14 amino acids. Germline V gene sequence: CDR1 MNHEY, CDR2 SMNVEV (reference sequence). The chain's CDR3 is CASSLRSYNSPLHF. For the CDR3, the DNA is TGTGCCAGCAGTTTGAGGTCTTATAATTCACCCCTCCACTTT.

This clone appeared a few times. The chain joins TRBV6-5 to TRBJ1-1; a weak D match, TRBD1 (6 bases). CDR3 length: 14 amino acids. Germline values: CDR1 MNHEY, CDR2 SVGAGI. V was shortened by 7 bases and J by 2 bases, with 14 bases between the two germline ends. The CDR3 DNA sequence: TGTGCCAGCAATTCAGAGGGGGTTAACACTGAAGCTTTCTTT. It yields the protein CASNSEGVNTEAFF.

The chain has TRBV10-3 and TRBJ1-2; perhaps TRBD1 as D (6 bases). The V end lost 3 bases, the J end lost 4 bases, and 18 bases lay between the germline ends. The CDR3 is 16 amino acids. The germline V gene encodes CDR1 ENHRY and CDR2 SYGVKD. The CDR3 nucleotides are TGTGCCATCAGTGATCGGTCGGGGGGGCTATTCTATGGCTACACCTTC. Protein product: CAISDRSGGLFYGYTF.